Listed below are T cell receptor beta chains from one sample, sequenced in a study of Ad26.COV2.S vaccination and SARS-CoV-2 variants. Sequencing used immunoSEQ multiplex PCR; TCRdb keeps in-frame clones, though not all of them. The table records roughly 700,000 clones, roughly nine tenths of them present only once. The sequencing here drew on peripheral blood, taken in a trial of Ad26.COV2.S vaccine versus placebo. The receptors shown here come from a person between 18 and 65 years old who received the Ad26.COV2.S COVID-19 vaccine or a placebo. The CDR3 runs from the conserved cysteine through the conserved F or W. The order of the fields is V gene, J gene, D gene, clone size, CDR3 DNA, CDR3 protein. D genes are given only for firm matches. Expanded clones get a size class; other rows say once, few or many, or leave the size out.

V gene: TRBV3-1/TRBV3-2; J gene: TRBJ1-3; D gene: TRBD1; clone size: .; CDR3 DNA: TGTGCCAGCAGCCGGACAGGGGCTGGAAACACCATATATTTT; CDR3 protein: CASSRTGAGNTIYF
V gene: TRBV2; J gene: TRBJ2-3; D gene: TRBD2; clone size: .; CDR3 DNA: TGTGCCAGCAGTCCAGCCAGCGGGAGGGCCGAGGGTACGCAGTATTTT; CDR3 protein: CASSPASGRAEGTQYF
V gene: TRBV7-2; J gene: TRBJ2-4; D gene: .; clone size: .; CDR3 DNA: TGTGCCAGCAGCCCCAGGGGGGGAGCCTATGGACTAGCCAAAAACATTCAGTACTTC; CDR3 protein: CASSPRGGAYGLAKNIQYF
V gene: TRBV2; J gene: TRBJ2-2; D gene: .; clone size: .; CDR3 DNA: TGTGCCAGCAAATACCGAGGGGGAAACACCGGGGAGCTGTTTTTT; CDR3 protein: CASKYRGGNTGELFF
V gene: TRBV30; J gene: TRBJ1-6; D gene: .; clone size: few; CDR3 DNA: TGTGCCTGGAGTGTACTAGGTCATTCACCCCTCCACTTT; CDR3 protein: CAWSVLGHSPLHF
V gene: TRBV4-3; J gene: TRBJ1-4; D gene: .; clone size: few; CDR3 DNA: TGCGCCAGCAGCCAAGAAATAGGAGAAAAACTGTTTTTT; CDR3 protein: CASSQEIGEKLFF
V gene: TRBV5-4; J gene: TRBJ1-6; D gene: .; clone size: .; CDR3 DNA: TGTGCCAGCAGCTCACCGGGAAATAATTCACCCCTCCACTTT; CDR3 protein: CASSSPGNNSPLHF
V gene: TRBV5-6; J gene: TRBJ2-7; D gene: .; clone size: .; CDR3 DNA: TGTGCCAGCAGCCGAACAGGGTTCTACGAGCAGTACTTC; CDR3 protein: CASSRTGFYEQYF
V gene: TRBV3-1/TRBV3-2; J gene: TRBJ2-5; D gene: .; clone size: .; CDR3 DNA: TGTGCCAGCAGCCAGGAACACGGGGGCGTGAAGACCCAGTACTTC; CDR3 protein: CASSQEHGGVKTQYF
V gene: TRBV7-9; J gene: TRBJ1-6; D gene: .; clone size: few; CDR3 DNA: TGTGCCAGCAGCTCGCAGGGCAACTCACCCCTCCACTTT; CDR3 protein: CASSSQGNSPLHF
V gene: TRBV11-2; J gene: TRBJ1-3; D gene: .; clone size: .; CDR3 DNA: TGTGCCAGCAGCTTCGCAGGGGTTTCTGGAAACACCATATATTTT; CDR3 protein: CASSFAGVSGNTIYF
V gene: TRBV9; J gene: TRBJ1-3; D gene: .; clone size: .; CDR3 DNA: TGTGCCAGCACGATGACGGTCTCTGGAAACACCATATATTTT; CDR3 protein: CASTMTVSGNTIYF
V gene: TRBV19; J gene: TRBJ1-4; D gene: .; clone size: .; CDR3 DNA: TGTGCCAGTAGTGTTCGAGGGACCGCGATTTTT; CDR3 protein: CASSVRGTAIF
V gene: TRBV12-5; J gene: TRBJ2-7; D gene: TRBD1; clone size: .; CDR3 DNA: TGTGCTAGTGGTTTGGCCGACAGGGCCGAGCAGTACTTC; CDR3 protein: CASGLADRAEQYF
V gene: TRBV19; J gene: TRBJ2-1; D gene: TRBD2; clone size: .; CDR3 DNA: TGTGCCAGTAGTTACCTAGCGGGAGCTGCCTACAATGAGCAGTTCTTC; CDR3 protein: CASSYLAGAAYNEQFF
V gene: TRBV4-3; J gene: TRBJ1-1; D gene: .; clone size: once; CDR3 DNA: TGCGCCAGCAGCCCTTCCCCCGAGGGAGCTGAAGCTTTCTTT; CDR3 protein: CASSPSPEGAEAFF
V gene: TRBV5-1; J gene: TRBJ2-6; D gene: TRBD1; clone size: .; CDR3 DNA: TGCGCCAGCAGCTCTGACAGGGGGCTTACCTCTGGGGCCAACGTCCTGACTTTC; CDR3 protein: CASSSDRGLTSGANVLTF
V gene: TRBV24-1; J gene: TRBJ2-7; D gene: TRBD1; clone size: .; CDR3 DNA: TGTGCCACCAAATTGGGGACAGGATCCGAGCAGTACTTC; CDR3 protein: CATKLGTGSEQYF
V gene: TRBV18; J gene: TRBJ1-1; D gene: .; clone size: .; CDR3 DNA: TGTGCCAGCTCACCAAATGCCGGAGCTGAAGCTTTCTTT; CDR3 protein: CASSPNAGAEAFF
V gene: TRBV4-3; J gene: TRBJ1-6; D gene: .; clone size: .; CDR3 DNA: TGCGCCAGCAGCCATTCGGACACGCGGTTCTCACCCCTCCACTTT; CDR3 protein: CASSHSDTRFSPLHF
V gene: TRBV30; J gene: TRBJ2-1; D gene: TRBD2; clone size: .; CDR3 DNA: TGTGCCTGGAGTGTACTGTCGGGAGGTGAGCAGTTCTTC; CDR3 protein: CAWSVLSGGEQFF
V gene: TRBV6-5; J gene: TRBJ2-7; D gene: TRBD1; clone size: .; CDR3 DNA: TGTGCCAGCAGTTACGCAGCCGGGACAGGGAGGTACGAGCAGTACTTC; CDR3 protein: CASSYAAGTGRYEQYF
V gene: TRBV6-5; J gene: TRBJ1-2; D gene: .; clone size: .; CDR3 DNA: TGTGCCACGTACTTAGGGGACTATGGCTACACCTTC; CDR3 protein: CATYLGDYGYTF
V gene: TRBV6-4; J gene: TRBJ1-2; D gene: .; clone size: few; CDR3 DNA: TGTGCCACCAACAGCGGGCAGGGAATGTGGGGCTACACCTTC; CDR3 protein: CATNSGQGMWGYTF
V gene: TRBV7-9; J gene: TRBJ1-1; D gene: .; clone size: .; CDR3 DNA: TGTGCCAGCAGGTCTACAGGTTCCACTGAAGCTTTCTTT; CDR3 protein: CASRSTGSTEAFF
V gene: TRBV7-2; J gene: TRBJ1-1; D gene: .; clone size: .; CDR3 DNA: TGTGCCAGCAGCTTAGTCCGAACGGAGGGTCGTGAAGCTTTCTTT; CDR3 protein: CASSLVRTEGREAFF
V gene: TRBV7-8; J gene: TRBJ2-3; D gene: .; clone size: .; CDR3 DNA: TGTGCCAGCAGCCAGGGACCCTTCACAGATACGCAGTATTTT; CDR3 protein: CASSQGPFTDTQYF
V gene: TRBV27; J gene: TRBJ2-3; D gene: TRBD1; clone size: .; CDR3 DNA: TGTGCCAGCAGCCCTAGGGACAGCTATTCAGATACGCAGTATTTT; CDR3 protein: CASSPRDSYSDTQYF
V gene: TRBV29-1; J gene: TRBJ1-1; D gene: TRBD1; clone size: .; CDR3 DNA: TGCAGCGTCACAGGGGAGGGAGTGTCTGAAGCTTTCTTT; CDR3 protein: CSVTGEGVSEAFF
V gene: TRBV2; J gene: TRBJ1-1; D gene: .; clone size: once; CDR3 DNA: TGTGCCAGCAGTGAAGCCGGCACGAACACTGAAGCTTTCTTT; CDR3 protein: CASSEAGTNTEAFF
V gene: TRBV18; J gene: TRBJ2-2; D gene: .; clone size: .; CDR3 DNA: TGTGCCAGCTCACCAATGGAGGGGGCGAACACCGGGGAGCTGTTTTTT; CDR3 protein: CASSPMEGANTGELFF
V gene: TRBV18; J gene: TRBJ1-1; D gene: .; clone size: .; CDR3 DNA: TGTGCCAGCTCACCCCAGGAATCGAACACTGAAGCTTTCTTT; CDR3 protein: CASSPQESNTEAFF
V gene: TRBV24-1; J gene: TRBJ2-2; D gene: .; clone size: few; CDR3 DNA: TGTGCCACCAGTGATTCGATAGGAGGCGGGGAGCTGTTTTTT; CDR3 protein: CATSDSIGGGELFF
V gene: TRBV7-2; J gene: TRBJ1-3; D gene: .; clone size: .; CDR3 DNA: TGTGCCAGCAGCTTTGCTCTAATCGCTGGAAACACCATATATTTT; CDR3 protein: CASSFALIAGNTIYF
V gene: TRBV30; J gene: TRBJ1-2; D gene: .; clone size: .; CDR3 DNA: TGTGCCTGGAGTGTCCCTCCTGTCGTAACTGGCTACACCTTC; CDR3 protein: CAWSVPPVVTGYTF
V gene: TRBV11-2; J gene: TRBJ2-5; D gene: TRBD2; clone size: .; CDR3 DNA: TGTGCCAGCAGGAGTAGCGGGGGTGGGGAGACCCAGTACTTC; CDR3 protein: CASRSSGGGETQYF
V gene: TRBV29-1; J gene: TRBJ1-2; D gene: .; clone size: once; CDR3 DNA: TGCAGCGTTACCGGGGGGCGCGACTATGGCTACACCTTC; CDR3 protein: CSVTGGRDYGYTF
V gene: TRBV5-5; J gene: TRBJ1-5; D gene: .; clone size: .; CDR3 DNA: TGTGCCAGCAGCACCTGGCTGGGAAATCAGCCCCAGCATTTT; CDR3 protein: CASSTWLGNQPQHF
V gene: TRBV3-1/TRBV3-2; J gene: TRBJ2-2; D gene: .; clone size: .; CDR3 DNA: TGTGCCAGCAGCCAGGCAGGGGGGCCCGGGGAGCTGTTTTTT; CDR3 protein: CASSQAGGPGELFF
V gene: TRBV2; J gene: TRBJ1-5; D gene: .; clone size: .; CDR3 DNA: TGTGCCAGCAGTGATGAGAGGGGACATCAGCCCCAGCATTTT; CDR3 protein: CASSDERGHQPQHF
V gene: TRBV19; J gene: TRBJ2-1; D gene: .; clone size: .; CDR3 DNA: TGTGCCAGTAGTATTTCGGACTACAATGAGCAGTTCTTC; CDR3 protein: CASSISDYNEQFF
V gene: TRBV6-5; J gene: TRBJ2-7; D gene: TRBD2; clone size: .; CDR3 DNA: TGTGCCAGCAGTTACGGGTTAGCGGGGTACCACGAGCAGTACTTC; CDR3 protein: CASSYGLAGYHEQYF
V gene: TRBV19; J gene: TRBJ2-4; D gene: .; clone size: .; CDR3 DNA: TGTGCCAGTGAAGGGGAAGCCAAAAACATTCAGTACTTC; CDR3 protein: CASEGEAKNIQYF
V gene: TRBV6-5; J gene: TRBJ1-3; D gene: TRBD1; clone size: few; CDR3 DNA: TGTGCCAGCAGTTACGGGACAGGGACTGGAAACACCATATATTTT; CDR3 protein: CASSYGTGTGNTIYF
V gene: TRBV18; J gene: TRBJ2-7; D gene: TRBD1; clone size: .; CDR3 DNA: TGTGCCAGCTCACCGGGACAGGGGGCGATACACGAGCAGTACTTC; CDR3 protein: CASSPGQGAIHEQYF
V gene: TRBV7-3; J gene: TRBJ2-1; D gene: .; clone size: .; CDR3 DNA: TGTGCCAGCAGTCCGACATGGAACAATGAGCAGTTCTTC; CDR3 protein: CASSPTWNNEQFF
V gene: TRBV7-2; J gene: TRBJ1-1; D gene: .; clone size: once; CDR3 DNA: TGTGCCAGCAGCTTCGACACAGGGTCAGACTCGAACACTGAAGCTTTCTTT; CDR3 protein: CASSFDTGSDSNTEAFF
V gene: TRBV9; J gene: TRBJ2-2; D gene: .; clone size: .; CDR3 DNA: TGTGCCAGCAGCGCCAACACCGGGGAGCTGTTTTTT; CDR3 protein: CASSANTGELFF
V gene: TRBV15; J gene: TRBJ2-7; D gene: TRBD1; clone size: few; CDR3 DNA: TGTGCCACCAGCCGCCAGACAGGGTCCTACGAGCAGTACTTC; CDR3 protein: CATSRQTGSYEQYF
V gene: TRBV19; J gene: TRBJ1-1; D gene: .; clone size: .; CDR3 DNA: TGTGCCAGTAGTGTACCGGGGGGGAGGACTTTCTTT; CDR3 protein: CASSVPGGRTFF
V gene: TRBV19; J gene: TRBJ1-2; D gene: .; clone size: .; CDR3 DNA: TGTGCCAGTAGTGGGCAGGGGAGCTATGGCTACACCTTC; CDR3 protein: CASSGQGSYGYTF
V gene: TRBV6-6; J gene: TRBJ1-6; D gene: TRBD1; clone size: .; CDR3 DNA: TGTGCCAGCAGTTACTCGAGACAGGGTGATCCCCTCCACTTT; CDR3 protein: CASSYSRQGDPLHF
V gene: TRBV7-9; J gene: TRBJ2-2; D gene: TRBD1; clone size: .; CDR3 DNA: TGTGCCAGCAGCCCCCCGGGACAGATTACGAACACCGGGGAGCTGTTTTTT; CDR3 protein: CASSPPGQITNTGELFF
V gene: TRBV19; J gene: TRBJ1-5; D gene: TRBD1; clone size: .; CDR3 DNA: TGTGCCAGTAGTGCGACAGGGCGTAATCAGCCCCAGCATTTT; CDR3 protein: CASSATGRNQPQHF
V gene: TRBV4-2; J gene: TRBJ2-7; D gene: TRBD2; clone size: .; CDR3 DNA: TGTGCCAGCAGCCAAGCTCAGCTAGCGGGACCCTTCCTCTACGAGCAGTACTTC; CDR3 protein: CASSQAQLAGPFLYEQYF
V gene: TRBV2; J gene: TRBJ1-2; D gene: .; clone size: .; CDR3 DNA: TGTGCCAGCACCATGGGCCAATCGGTCTATGGCTACACCTTC; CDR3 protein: CASTMGQSVYGYTF
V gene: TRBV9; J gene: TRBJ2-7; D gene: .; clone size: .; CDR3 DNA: TGTGCCAGCAGCGTAGAGTCAGGGAACCCCTACGAGCAGTACTTC; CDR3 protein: CASSVESGNPYEQYF
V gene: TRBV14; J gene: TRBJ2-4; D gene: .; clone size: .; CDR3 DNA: TGTGCCAGCAGCGGAGGATTACTAGCCAAAAACATTCAGTACTTC; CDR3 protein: CASSGGLLAKNIQYF
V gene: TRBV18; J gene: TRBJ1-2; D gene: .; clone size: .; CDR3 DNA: TGTGCCAGCTCACCTCCCGCAGACCGCGATGGCTACACCTTC; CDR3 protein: CASSPPADRDGYTF
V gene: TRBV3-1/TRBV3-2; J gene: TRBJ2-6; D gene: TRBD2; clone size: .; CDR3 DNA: TGTGCCAGCAGCCTCTGGGACTATCCTGGGGCCAACGTCCTGACTTTC; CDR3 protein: CASSLWDYPGANVLTF